The rows below give T cell receptor beta chains drawn from one sample of a study of vaccination effects on CD4 cells after COVID-19. This table comes from immunoSEQ multiplex PCR, and its TCRdb copy is limited to in-frame clones, with some not included. The table has 20,000 to 25,000 clones, approximately 70% seen once. Their antigens are not known. Here the sequenced sample was CD4+ T cells from PBMCs cultured with SARS-CoV-2 spike peptides, taken after COVID-19 vaccination. All receptors come from a human donor who received a COVID-19 vaccine. CDR3s include the opening cysteine and the closing phenylalanine or tryptophan.

v_gene | CDR3aa
TRBV2 | CASSEMQARTYEQYF
TRBV19 | CASSISGGRPSYEQYF
TRBV5-1 | CASSPPSDSYEQYF
TRBV9 | CASSVGGTSGAIGELFF
TRBV5-1 | CASSRTGRSYEQYF
TRBV5-1 | CASSLRTGSTEAFF
TRBV18 | CASSPASETQYF
TRBV7-9 | CASSRSGGGEEQYF
TRBV19 | CASSIRSGGIYEQYF
TRBV14 | CASSQGAAGPTYNEQFF
TRBV6-5 | CASRHRGLMNTEAFF
TRBV5-4 | CASSLAQRGGGADTQYF
TRBV6-6 | CASRPSETSTDTQYF
TRBV5-6 | CASSGGSYNSPLHF
TRBV11-2 | CASSLDGNSGNTIYF
TRBV5-1 | CASSPLQGATNEKLFF